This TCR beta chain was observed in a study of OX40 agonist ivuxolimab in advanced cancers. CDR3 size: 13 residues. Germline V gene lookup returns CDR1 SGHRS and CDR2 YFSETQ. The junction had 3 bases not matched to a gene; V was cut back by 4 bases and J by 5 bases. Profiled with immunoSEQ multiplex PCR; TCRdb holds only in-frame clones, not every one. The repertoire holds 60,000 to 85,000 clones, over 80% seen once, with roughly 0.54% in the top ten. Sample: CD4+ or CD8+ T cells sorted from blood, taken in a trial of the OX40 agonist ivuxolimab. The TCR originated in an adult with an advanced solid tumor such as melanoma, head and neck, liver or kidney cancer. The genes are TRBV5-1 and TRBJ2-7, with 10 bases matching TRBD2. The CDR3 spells CASSKREGDEQYF. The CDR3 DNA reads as TGCGCCAGCAGCAAGCGGGAGGGCGACGAGCAGTACTTC.